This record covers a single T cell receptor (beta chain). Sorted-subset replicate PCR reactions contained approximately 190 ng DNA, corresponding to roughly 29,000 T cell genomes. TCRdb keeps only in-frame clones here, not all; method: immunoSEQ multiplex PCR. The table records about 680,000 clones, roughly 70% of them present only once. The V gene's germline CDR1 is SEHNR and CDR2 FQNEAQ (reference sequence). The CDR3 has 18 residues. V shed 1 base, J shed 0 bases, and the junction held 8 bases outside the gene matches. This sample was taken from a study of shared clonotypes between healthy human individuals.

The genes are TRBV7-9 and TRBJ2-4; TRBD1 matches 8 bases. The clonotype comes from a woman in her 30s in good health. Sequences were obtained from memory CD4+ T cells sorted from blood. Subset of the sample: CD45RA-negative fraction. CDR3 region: CASSLVGRQGLAKNIQYF. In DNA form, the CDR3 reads TGTGCCAGCAGCTTAGTGGGAAGACAGGGGTTAGCCAAAAACATTCAGTACTTC.